This TCR beta chain came from a study of control samples from healthy donors and cancer patients. The table came from immunoSEQ multiplex PCR; TCRdb's copy has only in-frame clones and leaves some out. This repertoire includes around 190,000 clones. The receptor was isolated from a woman aged 25 to 39 in good health. Sequenced sample: blood.

This CDR3 reads CASSLGTEYGYTF. CDR3 nucleotide sequence: TGTGCCAGCAGCCTCGGGACAGAGTATGGCTACACCTTC. The rearrangement links TRBV12-3 or TRBV12-4 to TRBJ1-2; 7 bases are a match to TRBD1. The trim removed 6 bases at V and 5 bases at J, leaving 6 bases unmatched. CDR3 length: 13 amino acids.